This T cell receptor beta chain comes out of a study of cytomegalovirus exposure and HLA in healthy donors. The study ran its PCR with 60 Vbeta and 13 Jbeta primers. The table came from immunoSEQ multiplex PCR; TCRdb's copy has only in-frame clones and leaves some out. Found here are 95,000 to 130,000 clones, over 60% of them singletons; the top ten hold 3.5% to 4.5%. Material: PBMCs. This TCR derives from a man younger than 40 in good health and CMV-seropositive.

CDR3 DNA sequence: TGTGCCAGCAGCTCAGGCGCCGTGGTTGATACGCAGTATTTT. Its translation is CASSSGAVVDTQYF. The chain has TRBV9 and TRBJ2-3; D unclear. Germline V lookup: CDR1 SGDLS, CDR2 YYNGEE. This CDR3 spans 14 amino acids. Deletions cut 4 bases from V and 6 bases from J, with 15 bases between.